The next 26 T cell receptor beta chains were all read from a single sample in a study of blood T cell repertoires in COVID-19. Repertoires were generated with immunoSEQ multiplex PCR, while TCRdb's copy carries only in-frame clones and drops some. Among 150,000 to 200,000 clones listed, approximately 88% were seen once. Sequenced input: PBMCs or T cells enriched from blood (not recorded which). The receptors shown here come from a woman between 50 and 59 years old who had recovered from COVID-19.

The gene calls are TRBV19 and TRBJ2-3, with 8 bases fitting TRBD1. Germline V gives CDR1 LNHDA, CDR2 SQIVND (reference sequence). The CDR3 consists of 15 residues. V trimming: 6 bases; J trimming: 4 bases; junction bases outside the gene matches: 9. The CDR3 DNA sequence: TGTGCCAGTAGGAGGGGGACAGGATGGCCAGATACGCAGTATTTT. Its translation: CASRRGTGWPDTQYF.

This clone has only one observation. The chain has TRBV7-3 and TRBJ2-2; 7 bases fit TRBD2. V lost 1 base to trimming and J lost 0 bases; unmatched junction nucleotides: 2. Germline-derived CDR1 and CDR2 are SGHTA and FQGTGA. CDR3 length: 16 residues. The CDR3 region is CASSLMGTTNTGELFF. The CDR3 DNA reads TGTGCCAGCAGCTTAATGGGGACTACGAACACCGGGGAGCTGTTTTTT.

The chain carries TRBV6-1 and TRBJ1-4; 10 bases align to TRBD1. Trimming cost V 4 bases and J 3 bases; bases outside gene matches: 8. In germline, CDR1 is MNHNS, CDR2 SASEGT. The CDR3 covers 17 residues. The CDR3 DNA reads TGTGCCAGCAGTGCGCCGGGACAGGGGTATTCTAATGAAAAACTGTTTTTT. Its protein is CASSAPGQGYSNEKLFF.

V is TRBV6-2 or TRBV6-3 and J is TRBJ1-5, with 7 bases identical to TRBD1. Germline-derived CDR1 and CDR2 are MNHEY and SVGEGT. CDR3 size: 15 residues. The V segment lost 4 bases and the J segment 0 bases; nucleotides outside the gene matches: 3. The CDR3: CASSSDRNSNQPQHF. DNA of the CDR3: TGTGCCAGCAGTTCGGACAGGAATAGCAATCAGCCCCAGCATTTT.

The J gene is TRBJ1-2, the V gene TRBV30; no clear D. Germline CDR1 is GTSNPN and CDR2 is SVGIG (reference sequence). This CDR3 spans 13 amino acids. Deletions cut 5 bases from V and 10 bases from J, with 20 bases between. The CDR3 reads CAWGVGGSISYTF. CDR3 DNA: TGTGCCTGGGGGGTCGGAGGTTCTATCTCCTACACCTTC.

The rearrangement joins TRBV7-3 to TRBJ2-5; 11 nucleotides align to TRBD2. Germline CDR1 and CDR2: SGHTA and FQGTGA. After removal of 5 bases from V and 4 bases from J, the junction contained 6 bases not matched to a gene. The CDR3 covers 15 residues. The CDR3 spells CASSLSGGASETQYF. CDR3 nucleotide sequence: TGTGCCAGCAGCCTTAGCGGGGGGGCGTCAGAGACCCAGTACTTC.

This clone has just one count. The chain has TRBV7-9 and TRBJ1-2, with D possibly TRBD1 on 5 matching bases. CDR3 length equals 13 residues. Germline CDR1 SEHNR, CDR2 FQNEAQ (reference sequence). Deletions cut 1 base from V and 7 bases from J, with 10 bases between. This CDR3 reads CASSLEQARGYTF. The CDR3 DNA reads as TGTGCCAGCAGCTTAGAACAGGCACGTGGCTACACCTTC.

The genes are TRBV7-2 and TRBJ1-5, with D hard to call. In germline, CDR1 is SGHTA, CDR2 FQGNSA. The CDR3 is 14 residues long. The V gene lost 4 bases and the J gene lost 7 bases, with 14 bases spanning the gap. The CDR3 bases are TGTGCCAGCAGCTCGAGGCCGAACGTACAGCCCCAGCATTTT. Its translation is CASSSRPNVQPQHF.

The J gene is TRBJ1-1, the V gene TRBV6-5; D is undetermined. This CDR3 comprises 14 residues. Trimming took off 6 bases at V and 12 bases at J, with 23 bases between the two ends. Germline CDR1 is MNHEY and CDR2 is SVGAGI. CDR3 sequence (DNA): TGTGCCAGCAGATCTCCTACCCCAGTGAAGGAGCCTTTCTTT. Translation: CASRSPTPVKEPFF.

Only a few counts were recorded for this clone. This chain links TRBV5-4 with TRBJ2-1, with D perhaps matching TRBD2 (5 bases). The CDR3 totals 13 residues. Germline assignment: CDR1 SGHNT and CDR2 YYREEE (reference sequence). Trimming took 4 bases from V and 6 from J, leaving 11 bases between them. The chain's CDR3 is CASSQRVSNEQFF. In DNA, the CDR3 is TGTGCCAGCAGCCAGAGGGTCTCCAATGAGCAGTTCTTC.

The chain joins TRBV7-3 to TRBJ2-1; no clear D. The V and J ends lost 2 bases and 6 bases respectively, with 8 bases between them. Germline values: CDR1 SGHTA, CDR2 FQGTGA. CDR3 length equals 13 residues. CDR3 sequence: CASSLGLVNEQFF. The CDR3 DNA reads as TGTGCCAGCAGCTTAGGGCTTGTCAATGAGCAGTTCTTC.

The chain recombines TRBV5-1 with TRBJ2-2; possibly TRBD2 for D (7 bases). The CDR3 totals 19 residues. V dropped 0 bases and J dropped 0 bases, with 18 bases sitting between them. Germline CDR1 SGHRS, CDR2 YFSETQ. The DNA for the CDR3 is TGCGCCAGCAGCTTGGTCAATTGGGGGGGCGCCTCGAACACCGGGGAGCTGTTTTTT. Amino acids: CASSLVNWGGASNTGELFF.

This clone came up a few times. The chain links TRBV18 to TRBJ1-1; TRBD1 matches 10 bases. Trimming took 4 bases from V and 4 from J; bases not matched to a gene: 12. CDR1 is KGHSH, CDR2 LQKENI, per germline. This CDR3 has 17 residues. This CDR3 is CASSQNRQGAIGTEAFF. In DNA, the CDR3 is TGTGCCAGCTCACAAAACCGACAGGGGGCCATAGGCACTGAAGCTTTCTTT.

The rearrangement links TRBV4-3 to TRBJ1-1; 10 positions match TRBD1. Germline CDR1 LGHNA, CDR2 YSLEER. The CDR3 length is 14 residues. Losses at the gene ends were 2 bases for V and 6 bases for J; bases not matched to a gene: 3. The DNA for the CDR3 is TGCGCCAGCAGCCAATGGACAGGGGGTCCTGAAGCTTTCTTT. Its translation is CASSQWTGGPEAFF.

The gene calls are TRBV18 and TRBJ1-2; D remains unclear. The CDR3 is 13 amino acids. The V and J ends lost 2 bases and 8 bases respectively, with 12 bases between them. The germline gives CDR1 KGHSH, CDR2 LQKENI. The CDR3 DNA is TGTGCCAGCTCACCAGGCGCGGGCGAAGGCTACACCTTC. Encoded protein: CASSPGAGEGYTF. The full variable domain, completed using reference TRBV18 and TRBJ1-2, is NAGVMQNPRHLVRRRGQEARLRCSPMKGHSHVYWYRQLPEEGLKFMVYLQKENIIDESGMPKERFSAEFPKEGPSILRIQQVVRGDSAAYFCASSPGAGEGYTFGSGTRLTVV.

The chain uses TRBV5-4 and TRBJ2-1; D gene unclear. The CDR3 extends over 13 amino acids. Germline CDR1 SGHNT, CDR2 YYREEE (reference sequence). Trimming removed 10 bases at V and 3 bases at J, with 14 bases between. The chain's CDR3 is CAWRDPLYNEQFF. As DNA, the CDR3 is TGTGCCTGGAGAGACCCCCTCTACAATGAGCAGTTCTTC.

The CDR3 is CASSQVGGSNYGYTF. CDR3 nucleotides: TGCGCCAGCAGCCAAGTCGGCGGATCTAACTATGGCTACACCTTC. V usage is TRBV4-3 and J usage is TRBJ1-2, with D unresolved. The CDR3 sequence is 15 residues long. Trimming cost V 1 base and J 0 bases, with 9 bases left between them. Germline assignment: CDR1 LGHNA and CDR2 YSLEER.

The rearrangement uses TRBV18 and TRBJ1-1; TRBD1 is a possible D gene (5 bases). Trimming left V 5 bases short and J 3 bases short, with 13 bases between. The CDR3 runs 14 residues. Germline V gene data show CDR1 as KGHSH and CDR2 as LQKENI. The CDR3 nucleotides are TGTGCCAGCTCAACTCACAGGTTGGACACTGAAGCTTTCTTT. Residues: CASSTHRLDTEAFF.

V gene TRBV5-8 combines with J gene TRBJ1-2; TRBD1 agrees at 7 bases. CDR3 size: 16 residues. V shed 4 bases, J shed 6 bases, and the junction held 15 bases outside the gene matches. Germline V CDR1 and CDR2: SGHTS, YDEGEE. CDR3 DNA: TGTGCCAGCAGCCCCGAGACAGGGACGGTCGTGGATGGCTACACCTTC. It codes for CASSPETGTVVDGYTF. The variable domain in full, with the rest retrieved from reference TRBV5-8 and TRBJ1-2, is EAGVTQSPTHLIKTRGQQATLRCSPISGHTSVYWYQQALGLGLQFLLWYDEGEERNRGNFPPRFSGRQFPNYSSELNVNALELEDSALYLCASSPETGTVVDGYTFGSGTRLTVV.

V usage is TRBV19 and J usage is TRBJ1-2, with TRBD1 identical over 7 bases. The germline V gene encodes CDR1 LNHDA and CDR2 SQIVND (reference sequence). The CDR3 runs 15 residues. V gave up 5 bases and J gave up 5 bases; unmatched junction bases: 11. Here the CDR3 DNA reads TGTGCCAGTAGTCCCGCCCCAGACAGGGTTTATGGCTACACCTTC. Amino acids: CASSPAPDRVYGYTF. Full variable domain (outside the CDR3, taken from reference TRBV19 and TRBJ1-2): DGGITQSPKYLFRKEGQNVTLSCEQNLNHDAMYWYRQDPGQGLRLIYYSQIVNDFQKGDIAEGYSVSREKKESFPLTVTSAQKNPTAFYLCASSPAPDRVYGYTFGSGTRLTVV.

V usage is TRBV12-3 or TRBV12-4 and J usage is TRBJ1-2; D gene unclear. There are 12 residues in the CDR3. V lost 0 bases, J lost 5 bases, and 4 bases lay in between. The CDR3 sequence is CASSLAGYGYTF. CDR3 in DNA: TGTGCCAGCAGTTTAGCCGGGTATGGCTACACCTTC.

V usage is TRBV6-5 and J usage is TRBJ1-1, with 7 bases fitting TRBD1. Germline loops: CDR1 MNHEY, CDR2 SVGAGI. V lost 4 bases to trimming and J lost 5 bases; unmatched junction nucleotides: 4. This CDR3 is built from 13 residues. CDR3 loop: CASSSQGKTEAFF. CDR3 nucleotides: TGTGCCAGCAGTTCACAGGGGAAGACTGAAGCTTTCTTT.

The rearrangement uses TRBV7-2 and TRBJ2-5; D gene ambiguous. Germline loops: CDR1 SGHTA, CDR2 FQGNSA. Trimming shortened V by 2 bases and J by 3 bases, and 10 bases separated the two germline ends. The CDR3 loop spans 14 amino acids. The CDR3 protein is CASSLRWQEETQYF. The CDR3 DNA is TGTGCCAGCAGCTTAAGGTGGCAGGAAGAGACCCAGTACTTC.

The V gene is TRBV14, the J gene TRBJ1-1; TRBD1 matches 7 bases. V lost 0 bases to trimming and J lost 11 bases; unmatched junction nucleotides: 9. Germline V gene lookup returns CDR1 SGHDN and CDR2 FVKESK. The CDR3 contains 14 residues. This chain's CDR3 is CASSQEISGGEAFF. The DNA of the CDR3 is TGTGCCAGCAGCCAAGAAATTTCAGGGGGAGAGGCTTTCTTT.

The V and J genes are TRBV3-1 (or the pseudogene TRBV3-2) and TRBJ1-2; TRBD1 agrees at 10 bases. The CDR3 spans 15 residues. Germline CDR1 is LGHDT and CDR2 is YNNKEL (reference sequence). V lost 4 bases to trimming and J lost 8 bases; unmatched junction nucleotides: 10. The CDR3 coding sequence is TGTGCCAGCAGCCCGAGGGGACAGGGGTCGCGAGGCTACACCTTC. Translation: CASSPRGQGSRGYTF.

The chain employs TRBV7-3 and TRBJ1-1; D might be TRBD1 (6 bases). V lost 0 bases, J lost 5 bases, and 16 bases lay in between. This CDR3 region has 16 residues. The germline CDR1 and CDR2 sequences are SGHTA and FQGTGA. The DNA of the CDR3 is TGTGCCAGCAGCTTAACGCCCACGACAGGTGGGACTGAAGCTTTCTTT. As protein: CASSLTPTTGGTEAFF. Full variable domain (missing parts from reference TRBV7-3 and TRBJ1-1): GAGVSQTPSNKVTEKGKYVELRCDPISGHTALYWYRQSLGQGPEFLIYFQGTGAADDSGLPNDRFFAVRPEGSVSTLKIQRTERGDSAVYLCASSLTPTTGGTEAFFGQGTRLTVV.